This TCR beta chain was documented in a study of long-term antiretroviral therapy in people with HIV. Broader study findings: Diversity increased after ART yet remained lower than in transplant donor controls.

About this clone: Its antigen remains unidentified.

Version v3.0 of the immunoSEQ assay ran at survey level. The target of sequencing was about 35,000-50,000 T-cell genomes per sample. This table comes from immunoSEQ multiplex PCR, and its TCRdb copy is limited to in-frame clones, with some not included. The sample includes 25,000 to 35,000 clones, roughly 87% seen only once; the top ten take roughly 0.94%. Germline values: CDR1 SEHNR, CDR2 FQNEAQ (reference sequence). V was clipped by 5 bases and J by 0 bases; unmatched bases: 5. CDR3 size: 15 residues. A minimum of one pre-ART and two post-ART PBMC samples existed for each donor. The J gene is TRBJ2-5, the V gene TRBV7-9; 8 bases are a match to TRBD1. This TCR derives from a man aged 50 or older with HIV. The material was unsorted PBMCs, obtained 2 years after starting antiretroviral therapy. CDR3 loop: CASSPKDRDQETQYF. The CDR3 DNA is TGTGCCAGCAGCCCTAAGGACAGGGACCAAGAGACCCAGTACTTC. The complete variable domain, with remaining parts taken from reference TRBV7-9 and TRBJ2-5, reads DTGVSQNPRHKITKRGQNVTFRCDPISEHNRLYWYRQTLGQGPEFLTYFQNEAQLEKSRLLSDRFSAERPKGSFSTLEIQRTEQGDSAMYLCASSPKDRDQETQYFGPGTRLLVL.